The clone carrying this T cell receptor beta chain was seen only a few times. Its antigen is unknown. A second 7 to 11 cycle PCR used barcoded and J-beta primers. TCRdb re-derived calls from the 5' RACE reads in MiXCR, one entry per CDR3 protein. Of hundreds of thousands of distinct CDR3 sequences listed, roughly 20% are singletons. The data stem from a study of blood T cells in healthy people across ages. Study-wide findings and caveats: Aged donors had fewer naive CD4+ cells and lower diversity than long-lived donors. With age, beta diversity per million T cells declined roughly linearly, significantly by about 40.

Isolating PBMCs gave at least 6 million of these cells per sample. Total RNA was isolated from each sample in quantities of at least 6 micrograms. Sequenced material: blood. This receptor was taken from a man aged 70 or older in good health.

The CDR3 reads CASRTAGDYGYTF. The DNA for the CDR3 is TGCGCCAGTAGGACAGCGGGCGACTATGGCTACACCTTC. The chain combines TRBV5-1 with TRBJ1-2; the D gene is possibly TRBD1 (6 bases). V was shortened by 8 bases and J by 3 bases, with 14 bases between the two germline ends. This CDR3 contains 13 residues. Looked up from germline, CDR1 is SGHRS and CDR2 is YFSETQ.